This T cell receptor (beta chain) was recorded in a study of T cell changes during pregnancy in multiple sclerosis. Concerning this clone itself: At one end, the junction sequence differs from germline, possibly due to a read error.

Germline V gene sequence: CDR1 SSHAT, CDR2 FNYEAQ (reference sequence). The CDR3 covers 15 residues. Sequencing was performed with immunoSEQ multiplex PCR; in TCRdb, only in-frame clones are kept and a portion is missing. The sample gives tens of thousands of clones, approximately 90% of which show up once; around 0.56% is in the top ten. The source material was CD4+ T cells from peripheral blood mononuclear cells, sampled after pregnancy. This TCR derives from a female donor with multiple sclerosis, enrolled in a pregnancy study. V is TRBV7-7 and J is TRBJ2-7; D is possibly TRBD1 (6 bases). CDR3 bases: TGTGCTAGCAGCTTAGGGCAGGGGAGCTCCTACGAGCAGTACTTC. This translates into CASSLGQGSSYEQYF.